One and the same sample provided the 3 T cell receptor beta chains below, sequenced in a study of blood T cells in healthy people across ages. With a J-beta primer mix and a sample-barcoded 5' primer, a second PCR ran about 7 to 11 cycles. TCRdb reprocessed the 5' RACE reads with MiXCR, giving one entry per CDR3 protein. Of hundreds of thousands of distinct CDR3 sequences detected, roughly half appear once; the ten largest clones hold about 13%. Sequenced material: blood. These receptors all stem from a woman older than 75 in good health.

The V and J genes are TRBV6-6 and TRBJ1-5; D is ambiguous. There are 15 residues in the CDR3. V lost 8 bases and J 0 bases, leaving 14 bases between the germline ends. Germline lookup yields CDR1 MNHNY and CDR2 SVGAGI (reference sequence). The CDR3 DNA reads as TGTGCCAGCGGTTCCGGAGCTTATAGCAATCAGCCCCAGCATTTT. It specifies CASGSGAYSNQPQHF.

This clonotype was seen repeatedly, ten times or more. This chain links TRBV25-1 with TRBJ2-1; D ambiguous. The CDR3 has 13 amino acids. CDR1 is MGHDK and CDR2 is SYGVNS in the germline V gene. The V end lost 1 base, the J end lost 8 bases, and 9 bases lay between the germline ends. The CDR3 DNA reads TGTGCCAGCAGTGAATTTAACTCCCATGAGCAGTTCTTC. This translates into CASSEFNSHEQFF.

The genes are TRBV2 and TRBJ1-4; D possibly corresponds to TRBD1 (6 bases). This CDR3 region has 15 residues. V lost 8 bases, J lost 0 bases, and 13 bases lay in between. The germline CDR1 and CDR2 sequences are SNHLY and FYNNEI. This CDR3 reads CASLKQGATNEKLFF. For the CDR3, the DNA is TGTGCCAGCCTTAAACAGGGTGCAACTAATGAAAAACTGTTTTTT.